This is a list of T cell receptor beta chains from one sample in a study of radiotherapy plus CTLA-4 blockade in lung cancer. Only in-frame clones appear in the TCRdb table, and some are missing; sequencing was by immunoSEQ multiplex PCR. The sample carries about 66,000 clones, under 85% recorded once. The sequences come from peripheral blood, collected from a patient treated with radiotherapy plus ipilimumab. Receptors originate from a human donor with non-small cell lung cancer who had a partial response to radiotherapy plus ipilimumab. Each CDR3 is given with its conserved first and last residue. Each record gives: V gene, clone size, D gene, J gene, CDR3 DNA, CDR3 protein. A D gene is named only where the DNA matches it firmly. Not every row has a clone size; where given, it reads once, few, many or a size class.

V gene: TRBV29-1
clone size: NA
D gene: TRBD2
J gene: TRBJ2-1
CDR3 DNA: TGCAGCGTCCGAGCGGGAGCAGTAAATGAGCAGTTCTTC
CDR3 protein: CSVRAGAVNEQFF

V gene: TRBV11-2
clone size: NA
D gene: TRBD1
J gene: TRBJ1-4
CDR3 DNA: TGTGCCAGCAGTCTGTCAGGGGGCGGTGAAAAACTGTTTTTT
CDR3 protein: CASSLSGGGEKLFF

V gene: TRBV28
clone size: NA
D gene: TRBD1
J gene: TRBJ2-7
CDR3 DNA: TGTGCCAGCAGTCCGGCAGGGGGACCGAGCCAGTACTTC
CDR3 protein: CASSPAGGPSQYF

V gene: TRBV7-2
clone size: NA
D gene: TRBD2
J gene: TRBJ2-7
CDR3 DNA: TGTGCCAGCAGCGCAACTAGCGGGAGGGGGGGCTACGAGCAGTACTTC
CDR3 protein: CASSATSGRGGYEQYF

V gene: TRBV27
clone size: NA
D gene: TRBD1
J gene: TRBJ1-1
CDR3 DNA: TGTGCCAGCAGGCCGACAGGGGGAACTGAAGCTTTCTTT
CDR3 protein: CASRPTGGTEAFF

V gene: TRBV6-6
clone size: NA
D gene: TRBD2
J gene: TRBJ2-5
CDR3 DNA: TGTGCCAGCAGGGGGACTAGCGGGAGATTCCAAGAGACCCAGTACTTC
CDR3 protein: CASRGTSGRFQETQYF

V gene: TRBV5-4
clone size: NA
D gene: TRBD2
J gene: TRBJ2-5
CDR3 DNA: TGTGCCAGCAGCTCCTCTAGCGGGAGAGGCGAGACCCAGTACTTC
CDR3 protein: CASSSSSGRGETQYF

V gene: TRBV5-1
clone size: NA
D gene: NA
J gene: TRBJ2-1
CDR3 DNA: TGCGCCAGCAGCTTGCCGGGCAATGAGCAGTTCTTC
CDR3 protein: CASSLPGNEQFF

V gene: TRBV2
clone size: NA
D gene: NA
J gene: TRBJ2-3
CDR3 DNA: TGTGCCAGCAGCTGGACAGACCCGACAGATACGCAGTATTTT
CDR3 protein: CASSWTDPTDTQYF

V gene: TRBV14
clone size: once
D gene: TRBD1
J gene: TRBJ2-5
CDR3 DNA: TGTGCCAGCAGCCAAGACACAGGGGGGGAGACCCAGTACTTC
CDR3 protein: CASSQDTGGETQYF

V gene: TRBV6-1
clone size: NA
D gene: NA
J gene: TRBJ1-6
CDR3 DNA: TGTGCCAGCAGTGAAAAGCTGGGGGGCTCCTATAATTCACCCCTCCACTTT
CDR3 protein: CASSEKLGGSYNSPLHF

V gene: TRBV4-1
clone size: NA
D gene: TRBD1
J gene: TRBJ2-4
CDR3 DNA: TGCGCCAGCAGCCAAGAAGTCAGGGGGTACAAAAACATTCAGTACTTC
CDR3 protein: CASSQEVRGYKNIQYF

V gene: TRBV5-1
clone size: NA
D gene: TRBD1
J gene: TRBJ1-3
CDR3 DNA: TGCGCCAGCAGCAATGGACAGGGGGTGATATCCGGAAACACCATATATTTT
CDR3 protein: CASSNGQGVISGNTIYF

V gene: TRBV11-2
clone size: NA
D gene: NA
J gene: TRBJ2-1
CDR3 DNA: TGTGCCAGCACCTACGGCTCCTACAATGAGCAGTTCTTC
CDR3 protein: CASTYGSYNEQFF

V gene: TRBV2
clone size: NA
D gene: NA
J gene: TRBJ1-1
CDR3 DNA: TGTGCCAGCAGTGCTCGTGAAGGGACAAGGAACACTGAAGCTTTCTTT
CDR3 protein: CASSAREGTRNTEAFF

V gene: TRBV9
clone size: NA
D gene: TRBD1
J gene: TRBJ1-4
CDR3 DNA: TGTGCCAGCAGCGACCCCGCCGGGACAGATAATGAAAAACTGTTTTTT
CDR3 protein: CASSDPAGTDNEKLFF

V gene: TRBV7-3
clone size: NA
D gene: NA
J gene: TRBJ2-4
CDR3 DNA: TGTGCCAGCAGCTTAAGCGGGAAAAACATTCAGTACTTC
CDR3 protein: CASSLSGKNIQYF

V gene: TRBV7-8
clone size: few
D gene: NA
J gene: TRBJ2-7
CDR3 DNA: TGTGCCAGCAGCACTAGGCAAACCTACGAGCAGTACTTC
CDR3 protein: CASSTRQTYEQYF

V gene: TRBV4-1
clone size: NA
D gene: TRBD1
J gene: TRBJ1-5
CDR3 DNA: TGCGCCAGCAGCCTCCGGGACAGAGATAGCAATCAGCCCCAGCATTTT
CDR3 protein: CASSLRDRDSNQPQHF

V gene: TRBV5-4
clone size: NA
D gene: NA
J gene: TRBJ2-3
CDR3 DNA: TGTGCCAGCAGCTTGAGCCCTAATACGCAGTATTTT
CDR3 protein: CASSLSPNTQYF

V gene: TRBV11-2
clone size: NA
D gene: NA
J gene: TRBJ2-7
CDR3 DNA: TGTGCCAGCAGCTCTCCAGGGGTAGCGAGATCCTACGAGCAGTACTTC
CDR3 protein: CASSSPGVARSYEQYF

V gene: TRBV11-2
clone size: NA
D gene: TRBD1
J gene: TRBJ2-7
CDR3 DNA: TGTGCCAGCGGGCAACGAGGGGGCCTGACCTACGAGCAGTACTTC
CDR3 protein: CASGQRGGLTYEQYF

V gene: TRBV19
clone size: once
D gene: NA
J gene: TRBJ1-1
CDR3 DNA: TGTGCCAGTAGTATGGAATCAGGGAGGAAGAACACTGAAGCTTTCTTT
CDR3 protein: CASSMESGRKNTEAFF

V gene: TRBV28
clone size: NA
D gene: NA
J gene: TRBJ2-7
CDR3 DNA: TGTGCCAGCAGTTTGACTAGGCCCCACTACGAGCAGTACTTC
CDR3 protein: CASSLTRPHYEQYF

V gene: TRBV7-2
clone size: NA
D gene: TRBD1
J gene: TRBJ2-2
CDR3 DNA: TGTGCCAGCAGCCACGAGAGGGGGCCCGGGGAGCTGTTTTTT
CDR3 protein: CASSHERGPGELFF

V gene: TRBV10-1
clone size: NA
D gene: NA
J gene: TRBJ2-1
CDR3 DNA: TGCGCCAGCAGTGACTTTAGCGGTAGCCTCTACAATGAGCAGTTCTTC
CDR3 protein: CASSDFSGSLYNEQFF

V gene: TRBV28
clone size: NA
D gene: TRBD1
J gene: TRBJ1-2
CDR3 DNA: TGTGCCACCGATCGGACAGGGGGCTATGGCTACACCTTC
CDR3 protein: CATDRTGGYGYTF

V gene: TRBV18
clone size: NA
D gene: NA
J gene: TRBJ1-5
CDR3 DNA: TGTGCCAGCTCTCAAGAGGGCAATCAGCCCCAGCATTTT
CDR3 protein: CASSQEGNQPQHF

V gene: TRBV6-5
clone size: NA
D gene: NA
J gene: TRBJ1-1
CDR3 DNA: TGTGCCACCAAACAGGGCGTAGGCACTGAAGCTTTCTTT
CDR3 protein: CATKQGVGTEAFF

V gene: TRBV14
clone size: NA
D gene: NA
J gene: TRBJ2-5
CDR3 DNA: TGTGCCAGCAGCCAAGATGCGGGGACCTACCTCGAGACCCAGTACTTC
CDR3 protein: CASSQDAGTYLETQYF

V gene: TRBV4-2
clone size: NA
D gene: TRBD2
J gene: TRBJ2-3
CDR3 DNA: TGTGCCAGCAGCCAAGTCGGAGGCGGGAGGGCCCTCAACACAGTTACGCAGTATTTT
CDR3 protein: CASSQVGGGRALNTVTQYF

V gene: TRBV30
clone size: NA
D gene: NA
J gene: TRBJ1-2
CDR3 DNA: TGTGCCGGAGGGCGGCCGTTACCACATGGCTACACCTTC
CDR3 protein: CAGGRPLPHGYTF

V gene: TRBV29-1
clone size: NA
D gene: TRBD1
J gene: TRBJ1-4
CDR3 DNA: TGCAGCGTTGAAGATGACAGGGGGCGAGAAAAACTGTTTTTT
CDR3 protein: CSVEDDRGREKLFF

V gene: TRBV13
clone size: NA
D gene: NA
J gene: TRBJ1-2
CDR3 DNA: TGTGCCAGCAGCTTCGGGGTTGGCTACACCTTC
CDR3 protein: CASSFGVGYTF

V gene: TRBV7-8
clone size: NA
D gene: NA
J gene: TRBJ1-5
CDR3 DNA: TGTGCCAGCAGCTTAAACCCGCGGACTGCTGCCGCTCATTTT
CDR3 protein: CASSLNPRTAAAHF

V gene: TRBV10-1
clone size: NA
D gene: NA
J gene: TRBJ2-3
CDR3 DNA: TGCGCCAGCAGTGACCCGCTAGGGGCGGAGCGCACAGATACGCAGTATTTT
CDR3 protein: CASSDPLGAERTDTQYF

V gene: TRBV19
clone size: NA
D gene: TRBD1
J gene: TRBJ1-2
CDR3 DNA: TGTGCCAGTAGTGGGGGCGGGGACAGAAGAGCCTATGGCTACACCTTC
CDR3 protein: CASSGGGDRRAYGYTF

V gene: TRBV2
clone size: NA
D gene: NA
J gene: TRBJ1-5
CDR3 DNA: TGTGCCAGCAGTGAATCCGGTTTCCAACCCCAGCATTTT
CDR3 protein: CASSESGFQPQHF

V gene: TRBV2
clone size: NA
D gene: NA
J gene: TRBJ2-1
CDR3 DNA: TGTGCCAGCAAGCGGGGGGCAGGGGGCTACGGGAGTTCGTCCTACAATGAGCAGTTCTTC
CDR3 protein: CASKRGAGGYGSSSYNEQFF

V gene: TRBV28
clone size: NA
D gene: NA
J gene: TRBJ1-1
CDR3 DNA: TGTGCCAGCAGTTTGAGTCACACTGAAGCTTTCTTT
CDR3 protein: CASSLSHTEAFF